The entry below describes one TCR beta chain. The antigen it recognizes is unknown. Nothing much larger sits one base from this clone, and base qualities are not available. The sample contains more than one DNA sequence encoding this CDR3. From the cysteine through the phenylalanine, the CDR3 covers 15 amino acids. Only the CDR3 DNA is retained, 45 bases long and in frame from the first base. V drops 0 bases and J drops 0 bases, leaving 7 bases in between. The germline V gene provides CDR1 SGDLS and CDR2 YYNGEE. TCR CDR3 regions were amplified from genomic DNA by multiplex PCR using the deep immunoSEQ assay. Genomic DNA extracted from each cell subset was distributed evenly over all wells of several immunoSEQ 96-well plates, and each plate served as one replicate. For sorted subsets, 200 ng of genomic DNA, equivalent to some 33,000 T cell genomes, went into each replicate PCR. Purified libraries were quantified with a Qubit 3.0 fluorometer, sized on a Bioanalyzer 2100, and re-quantified with the KAPA Library Quantification kit. Every immunoSEQ 96-well plate was sequenced on a separate single-read 150-cycle Illumina NextSeq 550 flow cell. The source study handled its data this way. Because the immunoSEQ output held only junctional sequences and lacked quality scores, the filtering could not match the filtering applied to full-length reads. Sequences were annotated with PyIR, a Python wrapper for IgBLAST v1.9, and V/J genes and CDR3 were assigned using IMGT germline references. Reads were removed for weak V/J assignments (E-value above 1e-6), missing CDR3, stop codons, out-of-frame junctions, or ambiguous translated residues. V3J clonotypes were defined as sequences sharing an identical inferred V gene, J gene, and CDR3 amino acid sequence. To compute the percentage overlap between repertoires, the number of shared unique clonotypes was divided by the size of the smaller repertoire. Repertoire richness was assessed with RTK rarefaction, the Chao1 estimator, and Recon v2.1 estimates of unobserved clonotypes. OLGA was used to compute generation probabilities for all TCRbeta clonotypes that the gDNA method yielded from a handful of donors. TCRdb obtained this table from immuneACCESS and retained in-frame rearrangements with V and J assigned. These tables miss some clones; where compared with another copy, unresolved V genes account for less than half of the shortfall, and the remainder is unexplained. The V and J calls and clone size come from that table; D and trimming were worked out from the DNA. The sample table lists approximately 2,000,000 clones, about 93% of them with a count of one. The ten largest make up around 1.7% of the sample.

The data derive from a study of shared clonotypes between healthy human individuals (dated by TCRdb to about 2020). A note on the overall study: The cohort comprised a couple of women and a few men aged 18 to 49 years. For each donor, three plates each were used for CD4 naive and CD4 memory, two plates were used for CD8 naive, and one plate was used for CD8 memory. To estimate repertoire size and how much clonotypes are shared between individuals, the study performed deep sequencing of blood TCR repertoires from a handful of healthy adults. Libraries were prepared and TCR repertoires were sequenced by different laboratories using diverse techniques, in order to increase sequencing depth and limit assay-specific biases. Per donor, leukapheresis produced somewhere between about 0.94 and 8.9 billion PBMCs.

The research as a whole found: Incomplete sequencing was indicated by rarefaction of sorted-subset datasets, despite the large sequencing depth. Sampling was restricted to blood, and TCR repertoires in tissues likely differ from the TCR repertoires found in blood. Because the study included a small number of donors, the genetic and exposure-history diversity represented was limited. When a handful of donors were compared, the shared fraction of clonotypes was 5% to 6.5% for naive CD4, about 4% for naive CD8, roughly 2.3% for memory CD4, and 0.3% to 0.5% for memory CD8. Pairwise subsampling indicated that sequencing depth was expected to affect the degree of clonotype sharing among donors. Naive subsets generally had larger estimated clonotype richness than memory subsets. Higher generation probabilities were observed for clonotypes shared by all four sorted-subset donors than for non-shared clonotypes.

CD8 naive samples were obtained by positive selection for CCR7 among CD45RO-negative cells, yielding a CD45RA+CCR7+ population from which TemRA cells were excluded. The donors were healthy, HIV-negative adults who had no recently reported acute infections or vaccinations. Only Caucasian adults living in Nashville, Tennessee, USA were represented among the donors. Blood was obtained by leukapheresis, after which PBMCs were separated by Ficoll-Histopaque density gradient centrifugation and cryopreserved in liquid nitrogen vapor phase. Analytical flow cytometry was used to check the purity and quantity of each magnetically sorted T cell population. Each sorted fraction had its genomic DNA isolated and then quantified by UV absorbance on a Nanodrop 2000c.

This sequence originates from a man younger than 35 in good health. Some clones in this sample may be carry-over from other donors' samples. In this chain, TRBV9 is recombined with TRBJ1-3; the D gene identity is not certain. Material for sequencing was naive CD8+ T cells from PBMCs. What the cell subset or site label conveys for this sample: CD45RA+CCR7+. CDR3 reads: CASSVGGSSGNTIYF. The nucleotide sequence is given as TGTGCCAGCAGCGTAGGGGGTAGCTCTGGAAACACCATATATTTT.